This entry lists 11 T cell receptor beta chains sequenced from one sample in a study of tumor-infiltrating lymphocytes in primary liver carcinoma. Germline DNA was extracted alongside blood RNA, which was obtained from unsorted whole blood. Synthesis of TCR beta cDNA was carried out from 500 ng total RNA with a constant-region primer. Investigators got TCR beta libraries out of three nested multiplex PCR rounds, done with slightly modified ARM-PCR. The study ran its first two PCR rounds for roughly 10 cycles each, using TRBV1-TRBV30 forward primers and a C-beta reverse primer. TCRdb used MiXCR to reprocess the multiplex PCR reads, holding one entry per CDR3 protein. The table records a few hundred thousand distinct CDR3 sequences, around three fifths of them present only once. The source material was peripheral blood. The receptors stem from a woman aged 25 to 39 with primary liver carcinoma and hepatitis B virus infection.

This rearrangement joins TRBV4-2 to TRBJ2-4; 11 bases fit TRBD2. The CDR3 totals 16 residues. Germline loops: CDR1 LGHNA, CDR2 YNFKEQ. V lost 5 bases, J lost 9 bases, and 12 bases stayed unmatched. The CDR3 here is CASSSSTGTSGSIQYF. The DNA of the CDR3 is TGTGCCAGCAGCTCGTCGACCGGGACTAGCGGAAGCATTCAGTACTTC.

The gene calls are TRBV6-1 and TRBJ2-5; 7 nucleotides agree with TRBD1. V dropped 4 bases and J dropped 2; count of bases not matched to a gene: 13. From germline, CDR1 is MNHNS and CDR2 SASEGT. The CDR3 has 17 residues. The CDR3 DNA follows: TGTGCCAGCAGTGCCCCTCCGAGGACAGGCGCTCAAGAGACCCAGTACTTC. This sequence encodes CASSAPPRTGAQETQYF.

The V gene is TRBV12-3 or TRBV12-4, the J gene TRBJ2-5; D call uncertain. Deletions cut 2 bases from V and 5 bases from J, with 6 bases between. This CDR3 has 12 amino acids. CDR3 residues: CASSLSRETQYF. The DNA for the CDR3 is TGTGCCAGCAGTTTATCCAGGGAGACCCAGTACTTC.

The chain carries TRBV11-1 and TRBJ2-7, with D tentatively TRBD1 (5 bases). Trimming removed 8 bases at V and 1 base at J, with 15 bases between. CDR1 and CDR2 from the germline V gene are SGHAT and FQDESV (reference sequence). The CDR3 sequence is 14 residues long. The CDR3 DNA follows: TGTGCCAGCGGCCAACGACAGAGATCCTACGAGCAGTACTTC. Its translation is CASGQRQRSYEQYF.

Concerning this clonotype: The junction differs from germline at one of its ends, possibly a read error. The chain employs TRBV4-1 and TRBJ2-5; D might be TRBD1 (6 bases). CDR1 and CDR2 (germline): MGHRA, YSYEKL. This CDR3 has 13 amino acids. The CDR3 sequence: CASSRGGEEIQYF. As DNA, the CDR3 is TGCGCCAGCAGCCGAGGGGGTGAAGAGATCCAGTACTTC.

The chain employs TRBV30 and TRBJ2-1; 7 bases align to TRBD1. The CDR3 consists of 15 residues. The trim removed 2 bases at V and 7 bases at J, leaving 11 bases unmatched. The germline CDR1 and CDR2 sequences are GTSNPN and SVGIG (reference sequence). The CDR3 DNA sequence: TGTGCCTGGAGTCCAGAGCTTGACAGGGTTAATGAGCAGTTCTTC. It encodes CAWSPELDRVNEQFF.

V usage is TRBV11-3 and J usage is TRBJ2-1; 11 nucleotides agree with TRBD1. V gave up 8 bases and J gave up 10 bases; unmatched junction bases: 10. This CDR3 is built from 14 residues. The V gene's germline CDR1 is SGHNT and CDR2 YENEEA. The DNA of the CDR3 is TGTGCCAGCTGCCGGGACAGGGGGACGCACGAGCAGTTCTTC. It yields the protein CASCRDRGTHEQFF.

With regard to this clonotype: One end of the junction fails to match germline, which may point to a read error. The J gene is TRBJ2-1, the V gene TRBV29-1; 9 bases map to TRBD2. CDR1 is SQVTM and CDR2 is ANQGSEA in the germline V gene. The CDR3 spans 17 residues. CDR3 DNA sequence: TGCAGCGTTACCCGCCGCGGTGCGGGAGGGCCGGGGAATGAGGAGTTCTTC. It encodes CSVTRRGAGGPGNEEFF.

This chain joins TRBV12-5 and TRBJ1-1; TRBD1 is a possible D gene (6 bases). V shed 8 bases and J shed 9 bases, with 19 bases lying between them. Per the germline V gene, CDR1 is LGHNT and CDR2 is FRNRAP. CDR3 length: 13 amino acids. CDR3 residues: CASNWGAAGQAFF. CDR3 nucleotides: TGTGCTAGTAACTGGGGGGCCGCCGGTCAAGCTTTCTTT.

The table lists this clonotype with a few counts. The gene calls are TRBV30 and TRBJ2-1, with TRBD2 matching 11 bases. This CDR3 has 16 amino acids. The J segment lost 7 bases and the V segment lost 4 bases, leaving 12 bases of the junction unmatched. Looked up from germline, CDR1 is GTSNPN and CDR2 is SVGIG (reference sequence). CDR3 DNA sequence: TGTGCCTGGACCAGGACTAGCGGGCACAGGACTAATGAGCAGTTCTTC. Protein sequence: CAWTRTSGHRTNEQFF.

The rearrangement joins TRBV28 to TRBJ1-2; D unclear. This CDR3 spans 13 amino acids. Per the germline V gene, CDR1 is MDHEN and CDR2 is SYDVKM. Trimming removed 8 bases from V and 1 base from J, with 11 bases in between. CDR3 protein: CASGRVVNYGYTF. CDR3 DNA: TGTGCCAGCGGACGGGTAGTTAACTATGGCTACACCTTC.